This T cell receptor beta chain was observed in a study of control samples from healthy donors and cancer patients. The assay was immunoSEQ multiplex PCR, and TCRdb's table has in-frame clones only and misses some. This sample has under 80,000 clones, with around 95% found just once. Per germline, CDR1 SGDLS and CDR2 YYNGEE. Deletions cut 4 bases from V and 1 base from J, with 12 bases between. The CDR3 totals 15 residues. This rearrangement joins TRBV9 to TRBJ1-3; D might be TRBD1 (5 bases). Specimen: blood. This TCR came from a woman between 40 and 55 years old in good health. The CDR3 nucleotides read TGTGCCAGCAGCTTCCTTGGGGGTTCTGGAAACACCATATATTTT. Protein product: CASSFLGGSGNTIYF.